Listed below are T cell receptor beta chains from one sample, sequenced in a study of shared clonotypes between healthy human individuals. The repertoire was sequenced with immunoSEQ multiplex PCR; TCRdb's copy has only in-frame clones and lacks some. The table shows some 2 million clones, with roughly 94% occurring only once. Sequenced: naive CD8+ T cells sorted from blood. The receptor source for this set is a man aged 18 to 29 in good health. Both conserved end residues are part of each CDR3. The D gene is left open where the match is weak. The size entry is marked missing in some rows and otherwise reads once, few, many or a size class.

d_gene: TRBD1; abundance: -; v_gene: TRBV5-1; j_gene: TRBJ2-1; CDR3nt: TGCGCCAGCAGCTTGTACCCACAGGGGGTACCCTACAATGAGCAGTTCTTC; CDR3aa: CASSLYPQGVPYNEQFF
d_gene: -; abundance: -; v_gene: TRBV7-6; j_gene: TRBJ2-7; CDR3nt: TGTGCCAGCAGCTCGATGAGGGGAGTGGGGGGTTACGAGCAGTACTTC; CDR3aa: CASSSMRGVGGYEQYF
d_gene: TRBD2; abundance: -; v_gene: TRBV7-9; j_gene: TRBJ2-5; CDR3nt: TGTGCCAGCAGTCAAACCAAAGGACTAGCGGGGAGATCTCAGTACTTC; CDR3aa: CASSQTKGLAGRSQYF
d_gene: -; abundance: -; v_gene: TRBV5-6; j_gene: TRBJ1-2; CDR3nt: TGTGCCAGCATCATTGGGCCAGGGACGGGGAACTATGGCTACACCTTC; CDR3aa: CASIIGPGTGNYGYTF
d_gene: TRBD1; abundance: -; v_gene: TRBV29-1; j_gene: TRBJ2-7; CDR3nt: TGCAGCGTTGTGACAGGGGGCGGCGAGCAGTACTTC; CDR3aa: CSVVTGGGEQYF
d_gene: -; abundance: -; v_gene: TRBV19; j_gene: TRBJ2-7; CDR3nt: TGTGCCAGTAGTGAGCGGGACAGTAGCTCCTACGAGCAGTACTTC; CDR3aa: CASSERDSSSYEQYF
d_gene: -; abundance: -; v_gene: TRBV28; j_gene: TRBJ1-1; CDR3nt: TGTGCCAGCTCCCCCCGGAACAGGGTGGAAGCTTTCTTT; CDR3aa: CASSPRNRVEAFF
d_gene: TRBD1; abundance: -; v_gene: TRBV12-5; j_gene: TRBJ1-1; CDR3nt: TGTGCTAGTGGTTTAGGACAGGGGGCAAGTGAAGCTTTCTTT; CDR3aa: CASGLGQGASEAFF
d_gene: -; abundance: -; v_gene: TRBV27; j_gene: TRBJ2-1; CDR3nt: TGTGCCAGCAGGTTCAGCTCCTACAATGAGCAGTTCTTC; CDR3aa: CASRFSSYNEQFF
d_gene: -; abundance: -; v_gene: TRBV28; j_gene: TRBJ2-3; CDR3nt: TGTGCCAGCAGCCGGTCCCACACAGATACGCAGTATTTT; CDR3aa: CASSRSHTDTQYF
d_gene: TRBD1; abundance: -; v_gene: TRBV5-1; j_gene: TRBJ1-5; CDR3nt: TGCGCCAGCAGCCCTATCCGACAGGGTCGCAATCAGCCCCAGCATTTT; CDR3aa: CASSPIRQGRNQPQHF
d_gene: -; abundance: -; v_gene: TRBV27; j_gene: TRBJ2-2; CDR3nt: TGTGCCAGCAGTTTCGGAGGCAGCGGGGAGCTGTTTTTT; CDR3aa: CASSFGGSGELFF
d_gene: -; abundance: -; v_gene: TRBV9; j_gene: TRBJ2-7; CDR3nt: TGTGCCAGCAGCAAAGTTCCTGCCTACGAGCAGTACTTC; CDR3aa: CASSKVPAYEQYF
d_gene: TRBD2; abundance: once; v_gene: TRBV4-3; j_gene: TRBJ2-1; CDR3nt: TGCGCCAGCAGCCAAGATGATTCCGGTCTAGCGGCTTACAATGAGCAGTTCTTC; CDR3aa: CASSQDDSGLAAYNEQFF
d_gene: -; abundance: -; v_gene: TRBV19; j_gene: TRBJ2-7; CDR3nt: TGTGCCAGTAGTATAGGGGGGGACAGAGCCTACGAGCAGTACTTC; CDR3aa: CASSIGGDRAYEQYF
d_gene: TRBD1; abundance: once; v_gene: TRBV5-4; j_gene: TRBJ2-7; CDR3nt: TGTGCCAGCAGGGGCGGACAGGGCGAGCAGTACTTC; CDR3aa: CASRGGQGEQYF
d_gene: TRBD2; abundance: -; v_gene: TRBV6-1; j_gene: TRBJ2-1; CDR3nt: TGTGCCAGCAGTGGGGCAGGACTAGCGGGAGGGTTGGTCTACAATGAGCAGTTCTTC; CDR3aa: CASSGAGLAGGLVYNEQFF
d_gene: -; abundance: -; v_gene: TRBV5-4; j_gene: TRBJ2-3; CDR3nt: TGTGCCAGCAGCTGGGGGACAGATACGCAGTATTTT; CDR3aa: CASSWGTDTQYF
d_gene: TRBD2; abundance: -; v_gene: TRBV15; j_gene: TRBJ2-1; CDR3nt: TGTGCCACCAGGGAGCCGGGACTAGCGGGGGAGGCCTCCTACAATGAGCAGTTCTTC; CDR3aa: CATREPGLAGEASYNEQFF
d_gene: -; abundance: -; v_gene: TRBV28; j_gene: TRBJ2-7; CDR3nt: TGTGCCAGCAGTTTGGGGGTAAGCTACGAGCAGTACTTC; CDR3aa: CASSLGVSYEQYF
d_gene: TRBD2; abundance: -; v_gene: TRBV13; j_gene: TRBJ2-7; CDR3nt: TGTGCCAGCAGCTCAGGGGGTAGCGGGAGTTCCTACGAGCAGTACTTC; CDR3aa: CASSSGGSGSSYEQYF
d_gene: -; abundance: -; v_gene: TRBV7-8; j_gene: TRBJ2-7; CDR3nt: TGTGCCAGCAGCTCAGGACAGGGAGGGGGCGAGCAGTACTTC; CDR3aa: CASSSGQGGGEQYF
d_gene: -; abundance: -; v_gene: TRBV7-7; j_gene: TRBJ1-3; CDR3nt: TGTGCTAGCAGCCCCGGGGAGGGCTCTGGAAACACCATATATTTT; CDR3aa: CASSPGEGSGNTIYF
d_gene: -; abundance: -; v_gene: TRBV5-6; j_gene: TRBJ2-7; CDR3nt: TGTGCCAGCAGCTTGGACGGCGAGCAGTACTTC; CDR3aa: CASSLDGEQYF
d_gene: -; abundance: -; v_gene: TRBV27; j_gene: TRBJ2-2; CDR3nt: TGTGCCAGCAGATCCAGGGGCACCGGGGAGCTGTTTTTT; CDR3aa: CASRSRGTGELFF
d_gene: TRBD2; abundance: -; v_gene: TRBV6-6; j_gene: TRBJ2-3; CDR3nt: TGTGCCAGCAGTACGTCTAGCGGGGGGCGAGATACGCAGTATTTT; CDR3aa: CASSTSSGGRDTQYF
d_gene: -; abundance: -; v_gene: TRBV7-9; j_gene: TRBJ2-1; CDR3nt: TGTGCCAGCAGCTTTAGTTTAAGCGGCCCATCCTACAATGAGCAGTTCTTC; CDR3aa: CASSFSLSGPSYNEQFF
d_gene: TRBD1; abundance: -; v_gene: TRBV9; j_gene: TRBJ1-1; CDR3nt: TGTGCCAGCAGCGCCAGGGGGGCGGATGAAGCTTTCTTT; CDR3aa: CASSARGADEAFF
d_gene: -; abundance: -; v_gene: TRBV30; j_gene: TRBJ2-3; CDR3nt: TGTGCCTGGAGTGTACCAGAGAAGGCTAGCACAGATACGCAGTATTTT; CDR3aa: CAWSVPEKASTDTQYF